A selection of T cell receptor beta chains follows, all from one sample in a study of radiotherapy plus CTLA-4 blockade in lung cancer. This table comes from immunoSEQ multiplex PCR, and its TCRdb copy is limited to in-frame clones, with some not included. The sample yields roughly 30,000 clones, around 80% seen once. This sample comprised peripheral blood, obtained from a patient treated with radiotherapy plus ipilimumab. These receptors originate from a human donor with non-small cell lung cancer who had stable disease on radiotherapy plus ipilimumab. CDR3s include the opening cysteine and the closing phenylalanine or tryptophan. Fields, in order: CDR3 length, V gene, CDR3 protein.

len: 16; v_gene: TRBV4-1; CDR3aa: CASSQAQPHGNTEAFF
len: 15; v_gene: TRBV5-1; CDR3aa: CASSEPRTGDTEAFF
len: 15; v_gene: TRBV7-9; CDR3aa: CASSLAGLPGTEAFF
len: 13; v_gene: TRBV6-6; CDR3aa: CASSSRLGGAQYF
len: 15; v_gene: TRBV6-4; CDR3aa: CASSEGRSANSPLHF
len: 12; v_gene: TRBV18; CDR3aa: CASSPRSGELFF
len: 16; v_gene: TRBV6-5; CDR3aa: CASSYLAYGLPKTQYF
len: 14; v_gene: TRBV19; CDR3aa: CASSPTDRRYGYTF
len: 17; v_gene: TRBV27; CDR3aa: CASSRDRGRSAGSPLHF
len: 14; v_gene: TRBV19; CDR3aa: CASSGGGKSDTQYF
len: 13; v_gene: TRBV27; CDR3aa: CATGYRLNTEAFF
len: 12; v_gene: TRBV5-1; CDR3aa: CASSLDQETQYF
len: 15; v_gene: TRBV5-1; CDR3aa: CASSLEATGKNEQFF
len: 15; v_gene: TRBV6-1; CDR3aa: CASSVGDRGNSPLHF
len: 14; v_gene: TRBV6-5; CDR3aa: CASAPQGAGNEQFF
len: 12; v_gene: TRBV11-2; CDR3aa: CASSLGAGEQYF
len: 14; v_gene: TRBV7-8; CDR3aa: CASSPNREVYGYTF
len: 11; v_gene: TRBV20-1; CDR3aa: CSARTNYEQYF
len: 18; v_gene: TRBV5-4; CDR3aa: CASSFRPTRTVRNQPQHF
len: 13; v_gene: TRBV5-4; CDR3aa: CASSADWNSPLHF
len: 16; v_gene: TRBV2; CDR3aa: CASSEVASGAKNIQYF
len: 16; v_gene: TRBV5-1; CDR3aa: CASSWSRASGQETQYF
len: 11; v_gene: TRBV2; CDR3aa: CASSEWGGAFF
len: 12; v_gene: TRBV30; CDR3aa: CALKQGWNEQFF
len: 13; v_gene: TRBV2; CDR3aa: CASKERANYGYTF
len: 15; v_gene: TRBV9; CDR3aa: CASSPLDSLNTEAFF
len: 14; v_gene: TRBV4-1; CDR3aa: CASSQLDRDEKLFF
len: 13; v_gene: TRBV18; CDR3aa: CASSPSESQPQHF
len: 18; v_gene: TRBV27; CDR3aa: CASSPGTGGDLLYNEQFF
len: 14; v_gene: TRBV2; CDR3aa: CASSAGVYQETQYF
len: 17; v_gene: TRBV5-4; CDR3aa: CASALAGGQLGYNEQFF
len: 13; v_gene: TRBV6-5; CDR3aa: CASSKPGTDTQYF
len: 18; v_gene: TRBV11-2; CDR3aa: CASSPVFRKDRRTAGYTF
len: 15; v_gene: TRBV2; CDR3aa: CASRSTGGYGYEQYF
len: 15; v_gene: TRBV4-1; CDR3aa: CASSQRDRVNEKLFF
len: 19; v_gene: TRBV7-2; CDR3aa: CASSTTSGGPSVAKNIQYF
len: 18; v_gene: TRBV4-1; CDR3aa: CASSQGGRGRGTGNTIYF
len: 14; v_gene: TRBV2; CDR3aa: CASRTGASGQPQHF
len: 16; v_gene: TRBV9; CDR3aa: CASSAGLPLNTGELFF
len: 14; v_gene: TRBV5-6; CDR3aa: CASRTGFDVYGYTF
len: 13; v_gene: TRBV6-5; CDR3aa: CASGGASTDTQYF
len: 15; v_gene: TRBV9; CDR3aa: CASSVEQYSYNEQFF
len: 14; v_gene: TRBV6-1; CDR3aa: CASRRDRGNYGYTF
len: 13; v_gene: TRBV11-3; CDR3aa: CASSLGQKETQYF
len: 13; v_gene: TRBV5-4; CDR3aa: CASSLNPTDTQYF
len: 12; v_gene: TRBV28; CDR3aa: CASSLTGEGYTF
len: 14; v_gene: TRBV27; CDR3aa: CASSLDGTGGTAFF
len: 14; v_gene: TRBV28; CDR3aa: CASVTGVANTEAFF
len: 13; v_gene: TRBV11-3; CDR3aa: CASSLDGGNTIYF
len: 15; v_gene: TRBV7-2; CDR3aa: CASSLAGTGGTEAFF
len: 12; v_gene: TRBV10-3; CDR3aa: CAIGASNYGYTF
len: 11; v_gene: TRBV7-2; CDR3aa: CASSLFQEAFF
len: 14; v_gene: TRBV6-5; CDR3aa: CASSYSGSNYGYTF
len: 12; v_gene: TRBV7-2; CDR3aa: CASSLGAYEQYF
len: 16; v_gene: TRBV7-2; CDR3aa: CASSFGTGGANYGYTF